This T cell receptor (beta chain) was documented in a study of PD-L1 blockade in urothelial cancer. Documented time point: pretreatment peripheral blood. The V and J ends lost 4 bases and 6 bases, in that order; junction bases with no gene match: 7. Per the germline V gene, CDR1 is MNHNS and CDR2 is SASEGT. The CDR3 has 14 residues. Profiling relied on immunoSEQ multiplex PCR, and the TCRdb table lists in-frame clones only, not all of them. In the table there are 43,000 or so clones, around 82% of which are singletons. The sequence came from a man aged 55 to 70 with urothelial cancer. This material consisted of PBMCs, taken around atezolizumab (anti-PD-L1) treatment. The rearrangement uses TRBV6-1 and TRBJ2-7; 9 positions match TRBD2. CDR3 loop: CASSALAGLGEQYF. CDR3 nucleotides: TGTGCCAGCAGTGCCCTAGCGGGGCTAGGCGAGCAGTACTTC.